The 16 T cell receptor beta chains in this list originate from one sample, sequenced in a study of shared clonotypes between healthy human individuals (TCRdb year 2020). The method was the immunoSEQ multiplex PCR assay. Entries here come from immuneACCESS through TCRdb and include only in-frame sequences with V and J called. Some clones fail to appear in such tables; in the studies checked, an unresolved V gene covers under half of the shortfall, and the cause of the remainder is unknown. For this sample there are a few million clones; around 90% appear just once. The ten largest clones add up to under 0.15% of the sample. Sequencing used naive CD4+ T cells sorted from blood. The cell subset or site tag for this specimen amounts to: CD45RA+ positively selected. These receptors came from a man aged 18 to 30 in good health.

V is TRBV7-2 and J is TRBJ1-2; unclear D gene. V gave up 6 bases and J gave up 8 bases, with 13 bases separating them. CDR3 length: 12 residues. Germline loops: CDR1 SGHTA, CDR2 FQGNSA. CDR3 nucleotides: TGTGCCAGCAGTCTGGCGGGGTGGGGCTACACCTTC. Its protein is CASSLAGWGYTF.

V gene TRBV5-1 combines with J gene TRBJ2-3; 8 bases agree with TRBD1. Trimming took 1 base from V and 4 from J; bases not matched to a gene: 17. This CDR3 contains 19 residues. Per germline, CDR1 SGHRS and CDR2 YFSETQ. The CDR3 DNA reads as TGCGCCAGCAGCTTGTTTCTGGACAGGGTGAGAGTAGGTCCAGATACGCAGTATTTT. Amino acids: CASSLFLDRVRVGPDTQYF.

The CDR3 loop is CASSLIRAGTEAFF. Here the CDR3 DNA reads TGTGCCAGCAGCTTAATAAGGGCGGGCACTGAAGCTTTCTTT. The chain couples TRBV11-2 to TRBJ1-1; D is uncertain. In germline, CDR1 is SGHAT, CDR2 FQNNGV. Trimming removed 2 bases at V and 4 bases at J, with 11 bases between. The length of the CDR3 is 14 residues.

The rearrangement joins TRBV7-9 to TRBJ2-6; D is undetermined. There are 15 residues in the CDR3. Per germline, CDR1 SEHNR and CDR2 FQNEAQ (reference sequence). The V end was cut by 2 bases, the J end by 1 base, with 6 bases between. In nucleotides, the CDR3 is TGTGCCAGCAGCTTATGGCTTTCTGGGGCCAACGTCCTGACTTTC. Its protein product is CASSLWLSGANVLTF.

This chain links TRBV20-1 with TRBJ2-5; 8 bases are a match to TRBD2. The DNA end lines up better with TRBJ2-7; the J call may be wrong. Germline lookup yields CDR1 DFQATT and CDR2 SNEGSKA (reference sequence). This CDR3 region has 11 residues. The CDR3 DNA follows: TGCAGTGCTCGGGGGGGTTACGAGCAGTACTTC. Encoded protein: CSARGGYEQYF.

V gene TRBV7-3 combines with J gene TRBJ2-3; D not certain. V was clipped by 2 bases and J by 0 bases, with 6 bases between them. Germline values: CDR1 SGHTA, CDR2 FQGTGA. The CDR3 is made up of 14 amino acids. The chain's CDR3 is CASSLGASTDTQYF. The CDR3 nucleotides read TGTGCCAGCAGCTTAGGAGCTAGCACAGATACGCAGTATTTT.

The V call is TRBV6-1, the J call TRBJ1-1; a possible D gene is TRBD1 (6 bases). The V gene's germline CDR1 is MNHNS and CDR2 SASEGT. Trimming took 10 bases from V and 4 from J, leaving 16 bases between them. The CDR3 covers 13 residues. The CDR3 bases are TGTGCCACCACGCTGCAGGGGAGCACTGAAGCTTTCTTT. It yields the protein CATTLQGSTEAFF.

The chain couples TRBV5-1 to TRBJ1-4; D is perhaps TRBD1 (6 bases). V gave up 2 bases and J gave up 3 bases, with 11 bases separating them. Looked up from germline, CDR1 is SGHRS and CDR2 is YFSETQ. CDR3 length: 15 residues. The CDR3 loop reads CASSLQGSANEKLFF. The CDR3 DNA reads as TGCGCCAGCAGCTTACAGGGATCGGCTAATGAAAAACTGTTTTTT.

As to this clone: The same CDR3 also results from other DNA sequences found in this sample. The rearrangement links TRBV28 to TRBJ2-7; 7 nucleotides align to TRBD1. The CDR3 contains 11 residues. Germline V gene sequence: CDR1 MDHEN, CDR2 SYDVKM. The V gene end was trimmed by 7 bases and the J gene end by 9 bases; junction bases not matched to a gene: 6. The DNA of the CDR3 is TGTGCCAGCACAACAGGGGCCGGGCAGTACTTC. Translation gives CASTTGAGQYF. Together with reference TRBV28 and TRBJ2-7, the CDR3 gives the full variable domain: DVKVTQSSRYLVKRTGEKVFLECVQDMDHENMFWYRQDPGLGLRLIYFSYDVKMKEKGDIPEGYSVSREKKERFSLILESASTNQTSMYLCASTTGAGQYFGPGTRLTVT.

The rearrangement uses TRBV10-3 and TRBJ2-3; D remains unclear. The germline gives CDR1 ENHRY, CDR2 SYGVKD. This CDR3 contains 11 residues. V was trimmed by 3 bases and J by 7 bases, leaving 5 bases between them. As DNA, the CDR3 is TGTGCCATCAGTGATGGATATACGCAGTATTTT. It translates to CAISDGYTQYF.

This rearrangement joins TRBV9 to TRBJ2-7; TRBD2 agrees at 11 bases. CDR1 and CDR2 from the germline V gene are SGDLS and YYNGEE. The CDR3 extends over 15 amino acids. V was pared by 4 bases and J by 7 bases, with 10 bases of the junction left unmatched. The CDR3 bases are TGTGCCAGCAGCCCCCACCAAAGACTAGCGGGGGAGCAGTACTTC. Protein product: CASSPHQRLAGEQYF.

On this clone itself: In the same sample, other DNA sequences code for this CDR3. The CDR3 region has the DNA TGTGCCAGCAGCTTAACAGGGGGCACAGATACGCAGTATTTT. Protein product: CASSLTGGTDTQYF. The rearrangement links TRBV7-9 to TRBJ2-3, with TRBD1 identical over 7 bases. The V and J ends lost 2 bases and 1 base, in that order; junction bases with no gene match: 0. CDR3 length: 14 amino acids. Germline V CDR1 and CDR2: SEHNR, FQNEAQ (reference sequence).

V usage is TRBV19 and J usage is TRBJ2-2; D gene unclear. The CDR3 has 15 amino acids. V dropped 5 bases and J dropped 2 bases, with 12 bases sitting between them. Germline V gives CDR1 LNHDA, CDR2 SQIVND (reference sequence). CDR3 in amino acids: CASSYNLLNTGELFF. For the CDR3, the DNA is TGTGCCAGTAGTTATAACCTATTAAACACCGGGGAGCTGTTTTTT. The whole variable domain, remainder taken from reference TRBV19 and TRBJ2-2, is DGGITQSPKYLFRKEGQNVTLSCEQNLNHDAMYWYRQDPGQGLRLIYYSQIVNDFQKGDIAEGYSVSREKKESFPLTVTSAQKNPTAFYLCASSYNLLNTGELFFGEGSRLTVL.

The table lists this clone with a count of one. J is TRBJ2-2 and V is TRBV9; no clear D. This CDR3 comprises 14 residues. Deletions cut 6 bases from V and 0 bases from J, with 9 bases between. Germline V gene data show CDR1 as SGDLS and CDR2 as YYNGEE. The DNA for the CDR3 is TGTGCCAGCAACCCACAACCGAACACCGGGGAGCTGTTTTTT. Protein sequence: CASNPQPNTGELFF.

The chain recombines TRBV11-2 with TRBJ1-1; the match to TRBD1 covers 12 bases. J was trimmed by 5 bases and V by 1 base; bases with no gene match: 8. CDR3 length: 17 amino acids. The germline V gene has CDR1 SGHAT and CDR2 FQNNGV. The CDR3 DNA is TGTGCCAGCAGCTTAGGGGGGACAGGGGGCGGATTGACTGAAGCTTTCTTT. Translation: CASSLGGTGGGLTEAFF.

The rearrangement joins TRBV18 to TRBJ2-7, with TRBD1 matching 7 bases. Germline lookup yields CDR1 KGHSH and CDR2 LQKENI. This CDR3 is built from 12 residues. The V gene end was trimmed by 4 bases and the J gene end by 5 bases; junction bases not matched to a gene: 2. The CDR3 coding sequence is TGTGCCAGCTCACAGGGGGCCGACGAGCAGTACTTC. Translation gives CASSQGADEQYF.